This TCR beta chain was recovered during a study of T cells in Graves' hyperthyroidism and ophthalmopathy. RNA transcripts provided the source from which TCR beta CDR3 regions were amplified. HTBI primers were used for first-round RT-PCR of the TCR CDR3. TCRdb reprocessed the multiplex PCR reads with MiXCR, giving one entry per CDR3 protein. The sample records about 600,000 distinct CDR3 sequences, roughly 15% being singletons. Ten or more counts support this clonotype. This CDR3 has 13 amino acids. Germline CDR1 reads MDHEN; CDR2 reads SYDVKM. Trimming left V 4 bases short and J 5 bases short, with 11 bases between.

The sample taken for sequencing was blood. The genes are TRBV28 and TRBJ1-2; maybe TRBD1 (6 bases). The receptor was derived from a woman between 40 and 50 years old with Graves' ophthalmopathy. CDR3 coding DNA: TGTGCCAGCAGTTATGACAGGATGTATGGCTACACCTTC. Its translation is CASSYDRMYGYTF.